What follows describes a single T cell receptor (beta chain). The entry originates in a study of blood T cell repertoires in COVID-19. Across the whole study: Spain, Italy and the United States supplied samples that represented acute and convalescent COVID-19. From T cells, B-cell-depleted T cells, or PBMCs came the material, which was cDNA or gDNA.

This table comes from immunoSEQ multiplex PCR, and its TCRdb copy is limited to in-frame clones, with some not included. Found here are about 500,000 clones, roughly nine tenths of them singletons; the top ten hold 0.9%. CDR3 length equals 13 residues. The V gene lost 7 bases and the J gene lost 4 bases, with 14 bases spanning the gap. The V gene's germline CDR1 is MNHEY and CDR2 SVGAGI. The TCR comes from a man between 18 and 29 years old with COVID-19, enrolled during active disease. This chain joins TRBV6-5 and TRBJ2-7, with D possibly being TRBD2 (5 bases). Sequences were obtained from peripheral blood. For the CDR3, the DNA is TGTGCCAGCACGGCGGCGGGTGGATACGAGCAGTACTTC. It encodes CASTAAGGYEQYF.